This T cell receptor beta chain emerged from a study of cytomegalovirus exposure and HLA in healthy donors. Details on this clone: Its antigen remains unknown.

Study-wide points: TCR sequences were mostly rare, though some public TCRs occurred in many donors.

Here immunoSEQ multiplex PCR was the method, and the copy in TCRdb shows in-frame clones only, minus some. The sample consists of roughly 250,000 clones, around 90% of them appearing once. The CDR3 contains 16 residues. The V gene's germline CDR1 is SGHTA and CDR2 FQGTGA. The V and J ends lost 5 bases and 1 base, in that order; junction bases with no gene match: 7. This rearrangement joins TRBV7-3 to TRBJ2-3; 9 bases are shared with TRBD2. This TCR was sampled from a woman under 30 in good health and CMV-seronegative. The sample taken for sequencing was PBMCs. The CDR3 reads CASSAGLAPRTDTQYF. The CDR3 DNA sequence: TGTGCCAGCAGCGCCGGACTAGCGCCCCGCACAGATACGCAGTATTTT.